The rows below give T cell receptor beta chains drawn from one sample of a study of T-cell reconstitution after alpha-beta-depleted transplantation in children. TCRdb itself ran the PCR reads through MiXCR, one entry per CDR3 protein. Seen here are approximately 490,000 distinct CDR3 sequences, around an eighth observed once, and the top ten hold about 5.6%. The sequencing used PBMCs from the stem cell graft donor, collected from the stem cell graft. Source of these receptors: a human donor who donated a stem cell graft to a child with combined immunodeficiency. Both conserved end residues are part of each CDR3. A D gene is named only where the DNA matches it firmly. The size field is filled for only some rows; it gives once, few, many or a size class.

D gene,J gene,clone size,V gene,CDR3 protein,CDR3 DNA
.,TRBJ2-1,.,TRBV27,CASSFRWGEQFF,TGTGCCAGCAGTTTCCGATGGGGTGAGCAGTTCTTC
TRBD1,TRBJ1-2,.,TRBV7-8,CASSTRDSSYGYTF,TGTGCCAGCAGCACCCGGGACAGTTCGTATGGCTACACCTTC
TRBD2,TRBJ2-1,few,TRBV7-9,CASSQSKAGVLGNEQFF,TGTGCCAGCAGTCAGAGCAAAGCGGGAGTTCTGGGAAATGAGCAGTTCTTC
TRBD2,TRBJ2-3,many,TRBV6-2/TRBV6-3,CASSYSGGISDTQYF,TGTGCCAGCAGTTATAGCGGGGGGATTTCAGATACGCAGTATTTT
.,TRBJ1-5,few,TRBV20-1,CSAIRQFNQPQHF,TGCAGTGCTATTAGACAGTTCAATCAGCCCCAGCATTTT
.,TRBJ2-3,.,TRBV6-2/TRBV6-3,CASTNGLRGVSDTQYF,TGTGCCAGCACAAACGGACTCAGGGGGGTCTCAGATACGCAGTATTTT
.,TRBJ2-3,.,TRBV7-9,CASSLGNTFTQYF,TGTGCCAGCAGCTTGGGCAATACATTTACGCAGTATTTT
TRBD2,TRBJ2-4,many,TRBV7-2,CASSSGTSGNIQYF,TGTGCCAGCAGCTCTGGGACTAGCGGTAACATTCAGTACTTC
.,TRBJ2-1,few,TRBV7-8,CASSPRRGRLNEQFF,TGTGCCAGCAGCCCCCGCAGGGGGAGGCTCAATGAGCAGTTCTTC
.,TRBJ2-5,.,TRBV5-1,CASSSDGLRQETQYF,TGCGCCAGCAGCTCTGATGGACTACGCCAAGAGACCCAGTACTTC
.,TRBJ2-2,.,TRBV4-3,CASSQEGGRGPNTGELFF,TGCGCCAGCAGCCAGGAAGGGGGTAGGGGCCCAAACACCGGGGAGCTGTTTTTT
.,TRBJ2-7,.,TRBV15,CATSRGGGLAPFYEQYF,TGTGCCACCAGCAGAGGGGGGGGGCTAGCGCCTTTCTACGAGCAGTACTTC
.,TRBJ1-1,.,TRBV30,CAWRFSATQGTEAFF,TGTGCCTGGCGTTTTTCAGCTACCCAGGGAACTGAAGCTTTCTTT
.,TRBJ2-7,many,TRBV3-1,CASSNYYEQYF,TGTGCCAGCAGCAACTACTACGAGCAGTACTTC
TRBD2,TRBJ2-1,.,TRBV4-1,CASSQGSGGAYNEQFF,TGCGCCAGCAGCCAAGGCTCCGGGGGGGCCTACAATGAGCAGTTCTTC
.,TRBJ2-7,many,TRBV9,CASSPEATSYEQYF,TGTGCCAGCAGCCCCGAAGCCACCTCCTACGAGCAGTACTTC
.,TRBJ2-7,few,TRBV29-1,CSVGWTAEPLEQYF,TGCAGCGTCGGGTGGACGGCCGAACCCCTCGAGCAGTACTTC
TRBD2,TRBJ2-2,many,TRBV4-3,CASTSGMNTGELFF,TGCGCCAGCACTAGCGGGATGAACACCGGGGAGCTGTTTTTT
TRBD1,TRBJ2-3,.,TRBV5-1,CASRLRQGRTDTQYF,TGCGCCAGCAGATTACGACAGGGTCGCACAGATACGCAGTATTTT
.,TRBJ1-5,few,TRBV6-5,CASSYSEYSNQPQHF,TGTGCCAGCAGTTATAGTGAGTATAGCAATCAGCCCCAGCATTTT
.,TRBJ2-7,many,TRBV6-2/TRBV6-3,CASKLDNEQYF,TGTGCCAGCAAACTTGACAACGAGCAGTACTTC
TRBD2,TRBJ2-1,few,TRBV7-2,CASSSTSGVAYNEQFF,TGTGCCAGCAGCTCGACTAGCGGGGTGGCCTACAATGAGCAGTTCTTC
.,TRBJ1-3,.,TRBV7-3,CASSTFGGNTIYF,TGTGCCAGCAGCACCTTCGGTGGAAACACCATATATTTT
TRBD1,TRBJ1-3,.,TRBV29-1,CRDPGGPGNTIYF,TGCAGAGACCCAGGGGGCCCTGGAAACACCATATATTTT
.,TRBJ1-1,many,TRBV29-1,CSVVQQFEAFF,TGCAGCGTTGTCCAACAGTTTGAAGCTTTCTTT
.,TRBJ1-5,.,TRBV6-2/TRBV6-3,CASSYVLGGYSNQPQHF,TGTGCCAGCAGTTACGTTTTGGGGGGATATAGCAATCAGCCCCAGCATTTT
TRBD2,TRBJ2-2,many,TRBV6-2/TRBV6-3,CASSPGLESGELFF,TGTGCCAGCAGTCCGGGACTAGAATCCGGGGAGCTGTTTTTT
.,TRBJ2-7,.,TRBV5-1,CASARETYEQYF,TGCGCCAGCGCGAGGGAGACCTACGAGCAGTACTTC
TRBD1,TRBJ2-5,few,TRBV6-1,CASSGTGDVKETQYF,TGTGCCAGCAGTGGGACAGGGGACGTCAAAGAGACCCAGTACTTC
.,TRBJ1-2,few,TRBV4-3,CASSQDRGPGGYTF,TGCGCCAGCAGCCAAGATCGGGGGCCTGGCGGCTACACCTTC
.,TRBJ2-1,.,TRBV12-3/TRBV12-4,CASSRTAGGYNEQFF,TGTGCCAGCAGTAGGACCGCTGGGGGATACAATGAGCAGTTCTTC
TRBD2,TRBJ2-3,.,TRBV20-1,CSAGGGLAKPTDTQYF,TGCAGTGCCGGGGGGGGACTAGCCAAACCCACAGATACGCAGTATTTT
.,TRBJ2-7,.,TRBV18,CASSPLFVRGNEQYF,TGTGCCAGCTCACCACTTTTCGTCAGGGGCAACGAGCAGTACTTC
.,TRBJ1-1,many,TRBV20-1,CRGGRDTEAFF,TGCAGGGGGGGGAGGGATACTGAAGCTTTCTTT
TRBD1,TRBJ2-3,many,TRBV6-5,CASSYGQGASADTQYF,TGTGCCAGCAGTTACGGACAGGGGGCATCCGCAGATACGCAGTATTTT
.,TRBJ1-2,.,TRBV7-9,CASSFTFSSYYGYTF,TGTGCCAGCAGCTTCACGTTTTCTTCGTACTATGGCTACACCTTC
TRBD2,TRBJ2-5,few,TRBV18,CASSPQGGSSEETQYF,TGTGCCAGCTCACCACAGGGCGGGAGTTCCGAAGAGACCCAGTACTTC
.,TRBJ2-2,.,TRBV3-1,CASSQGDFGELFF,TGTGCCAGCAGCCAAGGAGACTTCGGGGAGCTGTTTTTT
.,TRBJ2-2,.,TRBV7-3,CASSRGGVTGELFF,TGTGCCAGCAGCCGGGGCGGGGTCACCGGGGAGCTGTTTTTT
.,TRBJ1-2,.,TRBV15,CATSKLMEIGYTF,TGTGCCACCAGCAAACTCATGGAGATTGGCTACACCTTC
TRBD1,TRBJ1-5,.,TRBV6-5,CASSYRQGYQPQHF,TGTGCCAGCAGTTATAGACAGGGCTATCAGCCCCAGCATTTT
TRBD2,TRBJ2-5,.,TRBV5-1,CASSFGRGGRETQYF,TGCGCCAGCAGCTTTGGACGGGGGGGCCGGGAGACCCAGTACTTC